This TCR beta chain stems from a study of cytomegalovirus exposure and HLA in healthy donors. Whole-study findings and limits: Within a later analysis, the majority of CMV-associated TCR beta chains appeared HLA-restricted. Most TCR sequences showed up rarely, but some public TCRs showed up in many donors. Association of a missense DCLRE1C variant with TCR beta V- and J-gene trimming was reported in a later analysis.

This CDR3 region has 15 residues. Trimming took 8 bases from V and 3 from J, leaving 16 bases between them. Germline CDR1 is SGHVS and CDR2 is FNYEAQ. 60 Vbeta and 13 Jbeta primers were used in PCR. Data came from immunoSEQ multiplex PCR; TCRdb stores just in-frame clones and leaves some out. The sample contains over 150,000 clones, around 80% of which appear only once. Remarks on this clone: Its specificity is not known.

The origin of this receptor is a man aged 18 to 30 in good health and CMV-seronegative. Sample: PBMCs. V gene TRBV7-6 combines with J gene TRBJ2-2, with a possible D match to TRBD1 (5 bases). The CDR3 loop is CASRREQSYTGELFF. CDR3 sequence (DNA): TGTGCCAGCCGCAGGGAACAATCTTACACCGGGGAGCTGTTTTTT.